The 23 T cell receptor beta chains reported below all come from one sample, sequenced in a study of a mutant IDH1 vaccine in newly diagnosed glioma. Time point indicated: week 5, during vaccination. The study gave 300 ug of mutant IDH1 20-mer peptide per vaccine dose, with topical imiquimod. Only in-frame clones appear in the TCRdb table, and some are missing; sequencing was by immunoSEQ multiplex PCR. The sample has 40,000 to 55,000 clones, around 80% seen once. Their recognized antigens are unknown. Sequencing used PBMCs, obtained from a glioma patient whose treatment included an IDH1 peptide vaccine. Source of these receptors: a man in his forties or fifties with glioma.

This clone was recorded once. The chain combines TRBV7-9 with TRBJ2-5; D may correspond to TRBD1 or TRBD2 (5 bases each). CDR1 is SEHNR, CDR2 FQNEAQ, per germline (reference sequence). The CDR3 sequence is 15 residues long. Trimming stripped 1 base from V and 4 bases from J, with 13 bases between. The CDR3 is CASSLGVGAGETQYF. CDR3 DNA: TGTGCCAGCAGCTTAGGGGTAGGGGCGGGAGAGACCCAGTACTTC.

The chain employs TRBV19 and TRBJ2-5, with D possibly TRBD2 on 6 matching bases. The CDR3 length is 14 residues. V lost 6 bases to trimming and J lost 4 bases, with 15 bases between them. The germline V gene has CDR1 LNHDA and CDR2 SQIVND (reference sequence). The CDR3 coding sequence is TGTGCCAGTAGGAGCGGGCCAAGACCAGAGACCCAGTACTTC. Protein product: CASRSGPRPETQYF.

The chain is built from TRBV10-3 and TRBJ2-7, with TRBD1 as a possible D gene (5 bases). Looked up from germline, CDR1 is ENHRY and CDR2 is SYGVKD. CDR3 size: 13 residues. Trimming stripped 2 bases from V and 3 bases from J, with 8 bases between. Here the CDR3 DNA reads TGTGCCATCAGTGAGCCAGACAGCTACGAGCAGTACTTC. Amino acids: CAISEPDSYEQYF.

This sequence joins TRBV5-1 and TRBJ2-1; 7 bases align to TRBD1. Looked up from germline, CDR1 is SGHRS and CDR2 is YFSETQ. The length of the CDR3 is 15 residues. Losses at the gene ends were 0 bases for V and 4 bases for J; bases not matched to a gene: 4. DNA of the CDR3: TGCGCCAGCAGCTTGGAGGGGGCCCCGTACAATGAGCAGTTCTTC. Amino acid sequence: CASSLEGAPYNEQFF.

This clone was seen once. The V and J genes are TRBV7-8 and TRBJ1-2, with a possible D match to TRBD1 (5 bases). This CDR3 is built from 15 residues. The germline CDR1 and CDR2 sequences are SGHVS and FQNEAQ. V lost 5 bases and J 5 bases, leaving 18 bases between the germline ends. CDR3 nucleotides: TGTGCCAGCAGCCCTGGAACGAGGGGACTTTATGGCTACACCTTC. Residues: CASSPGTRGLYGYTF.

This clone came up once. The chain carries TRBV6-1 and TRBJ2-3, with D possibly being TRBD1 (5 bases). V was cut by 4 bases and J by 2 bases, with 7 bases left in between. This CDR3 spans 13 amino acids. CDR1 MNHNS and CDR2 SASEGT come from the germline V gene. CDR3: CASSGQSTDTQYF. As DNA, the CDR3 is TGTGCCAGCAGTGGACAGTCCACAGATACGCAGTATTTT.

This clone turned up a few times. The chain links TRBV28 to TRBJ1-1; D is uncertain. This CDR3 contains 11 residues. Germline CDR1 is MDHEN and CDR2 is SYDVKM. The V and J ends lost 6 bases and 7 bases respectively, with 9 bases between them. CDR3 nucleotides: TGTGCCAGCAGGGAGGACTTTGAAGCTTTCTTT. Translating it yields CASREDFEAFF.

The CDR3 coding sequence is TGCGCCAGCAGCTTGGCCCAACTAGCCTCTGGCCTACAAGAGCAGTTCTTC. It is translated as CASSLAQLASGLQEQFF. V gene TRBV5-1 combines with J gene TRBJ2-1; the D gene is possibly TRBD2 (6 bases). The CDR3 covers 17 residues. Trimming removed 0 bases at V and 10 bases at J, with 23 bases between. Germline loops: CDR1 SGHRS, CDR2 YFSETQ.

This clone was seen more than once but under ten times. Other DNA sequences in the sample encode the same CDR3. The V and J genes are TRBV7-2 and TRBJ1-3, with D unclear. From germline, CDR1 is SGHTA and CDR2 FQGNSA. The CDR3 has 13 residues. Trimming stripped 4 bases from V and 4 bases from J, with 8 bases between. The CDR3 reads CASSYNSGNTIYF. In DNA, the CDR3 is TGTGCCAGCAGCTACAACTCGGGAAACACCATATATTTT.

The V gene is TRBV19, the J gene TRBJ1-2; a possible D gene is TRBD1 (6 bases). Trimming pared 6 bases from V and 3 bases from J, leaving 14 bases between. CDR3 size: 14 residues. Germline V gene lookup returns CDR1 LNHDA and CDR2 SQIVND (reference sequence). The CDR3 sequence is CASRLRGAHYGYTF. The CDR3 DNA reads TGTGCCAGTAGATTGAGGGGGGCCCACTATGGCTACACCTTC.

The CDR3 DNA reads as TGTGCCAGCAGTGATCCCGGGACAGGGGCGAACGAGCAGTACTTC. Amino acids: CASSDPGTGANEQYF. The V call is TRBV6-1, the J call TRBJ2-7, with 10 positions matching TRBD1. The CDR3 is 15 residues long. Trimming took 3 bases from V and 5 from J; bases not matched to a gene: 7. CDR1 is MNHNS, CDR2 SASEGT, per germline.

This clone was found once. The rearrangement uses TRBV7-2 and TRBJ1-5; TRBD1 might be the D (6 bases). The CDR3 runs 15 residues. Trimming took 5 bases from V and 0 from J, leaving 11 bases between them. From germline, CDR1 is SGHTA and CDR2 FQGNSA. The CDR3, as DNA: TGTGCCAGCAGCCGAGGACAGTCTAGCAATCAGCCCCAGCATTTT. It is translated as CASSRGQSSNQPQHF.

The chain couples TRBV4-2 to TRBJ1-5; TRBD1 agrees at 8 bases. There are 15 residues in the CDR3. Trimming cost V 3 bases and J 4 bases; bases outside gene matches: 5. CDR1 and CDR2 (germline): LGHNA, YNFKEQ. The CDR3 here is CASSQTDRANQPQHF. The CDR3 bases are TGTGCCAGCAGCCAGACGGACAGGGCAAATCAGCCCCAGCATTTT.

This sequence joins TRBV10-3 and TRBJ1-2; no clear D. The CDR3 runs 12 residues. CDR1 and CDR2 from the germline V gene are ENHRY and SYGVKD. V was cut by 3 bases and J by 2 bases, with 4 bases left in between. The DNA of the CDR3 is TGTGCCATCAGTGACGGAAACTATGGCTACACCTTC. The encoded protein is CAISDGNYGYTF.

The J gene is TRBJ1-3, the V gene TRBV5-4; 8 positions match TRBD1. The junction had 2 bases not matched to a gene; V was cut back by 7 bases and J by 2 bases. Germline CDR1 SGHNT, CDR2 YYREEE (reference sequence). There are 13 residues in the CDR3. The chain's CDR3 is CASLDRAGNTIYF. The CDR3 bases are TGTGCCAGCTTGGACAGGGCTGGAAACACCATATATTTT.

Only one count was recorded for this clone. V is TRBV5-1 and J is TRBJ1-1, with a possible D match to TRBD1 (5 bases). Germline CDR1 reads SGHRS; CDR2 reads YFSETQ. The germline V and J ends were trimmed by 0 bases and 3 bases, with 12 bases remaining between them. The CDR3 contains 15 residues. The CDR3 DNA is TGCGCCAGCAGCTTGGAAGGCAGGGCGGACACTGAAGCTTTCTTT. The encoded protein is CASSLEGRADTEAFF.

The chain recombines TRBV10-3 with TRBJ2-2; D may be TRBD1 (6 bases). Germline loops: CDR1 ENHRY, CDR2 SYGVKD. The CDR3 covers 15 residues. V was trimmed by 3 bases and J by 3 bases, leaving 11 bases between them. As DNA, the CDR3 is TGTGCCATCAGTGACGGGGCAGGGGACACCGGGGAGCTGTTTTTT. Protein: CAISDGAGDTGELFF.

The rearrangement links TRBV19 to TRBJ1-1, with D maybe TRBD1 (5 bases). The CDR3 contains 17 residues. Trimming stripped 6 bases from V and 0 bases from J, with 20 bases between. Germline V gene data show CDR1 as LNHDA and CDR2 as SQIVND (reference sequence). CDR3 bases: TGTGCCAGTAGACACAGGACCTCCAGGGTTCTGAACACTGAAGCTTTCTTT. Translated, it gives CASRHRTSRVLNTEAFF.

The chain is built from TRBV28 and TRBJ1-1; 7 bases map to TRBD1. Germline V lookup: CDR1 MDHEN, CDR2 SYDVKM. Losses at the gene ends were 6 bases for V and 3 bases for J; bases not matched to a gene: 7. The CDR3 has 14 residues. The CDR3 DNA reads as TGTGCCAGCAGAACAGGGGAGCCCTACACTGAAGCTTTCTTT. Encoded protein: CASRTGEPYTEAFF. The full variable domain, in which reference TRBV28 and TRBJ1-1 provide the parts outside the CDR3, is DVKVTQSSRYLVKRTGEKVFLECVQDMDHENMFWYRQDPGLGLRLIYFSYDVKMKEKGDIPEGYSVSREKKERFSLILESASTNQTSMYLCASRTGEPYTEAFFGQGTRLTVV.

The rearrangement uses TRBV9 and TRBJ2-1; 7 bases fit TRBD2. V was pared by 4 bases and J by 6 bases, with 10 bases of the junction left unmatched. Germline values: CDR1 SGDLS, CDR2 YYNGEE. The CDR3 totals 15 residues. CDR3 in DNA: TGTGCCAGCAGCCTCGCCGGGGGGTCTCGCAATGAGCAGTTCTTC. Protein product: CASSLAGGSRNEQFF.

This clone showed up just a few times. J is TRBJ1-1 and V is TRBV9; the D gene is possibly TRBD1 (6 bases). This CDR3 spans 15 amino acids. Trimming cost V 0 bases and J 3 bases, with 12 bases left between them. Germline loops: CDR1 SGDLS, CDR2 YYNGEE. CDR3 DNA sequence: TGTGCCAGCAGCGTAGTTGACAGGCCCGACACTGAAGCTTTCTTT. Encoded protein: CASSVVDRPDTEAFF.

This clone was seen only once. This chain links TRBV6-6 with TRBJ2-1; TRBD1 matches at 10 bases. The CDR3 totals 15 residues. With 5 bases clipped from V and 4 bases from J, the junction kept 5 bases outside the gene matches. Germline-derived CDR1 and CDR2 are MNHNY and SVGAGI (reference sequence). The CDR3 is CASSGPGQGYNEQFF. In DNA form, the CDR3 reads TGTGCCAGCAGTGGGCCGGGACAGGGGTACAATGAGCAGTTCTTC.

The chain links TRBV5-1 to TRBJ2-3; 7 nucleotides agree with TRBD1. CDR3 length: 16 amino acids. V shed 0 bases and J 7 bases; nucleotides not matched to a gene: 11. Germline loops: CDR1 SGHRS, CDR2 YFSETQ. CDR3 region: CASSLAATGYTNTQYF. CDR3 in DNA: TGCGCCAGCAGCTTGGCCGCGACAGGGTACACCAATACGCAGTATTTT.